Shown below are 25 T cell receptor beta chains from a single sample sequenced in a study of CD8+ T cells in alopecia areata (dated by TCRdb to between 2018 and 2020). Receptor amplification or capture employed the immunoSEQ multiplex PCR assay. RNA was extracted from all samples and reverse transcribed into cDNA as template for TCR sequencing. In TCRdb, the immuneACCESS table is reduced to in-frame sequences with V and J assigned. These tables do not hold every clone; where another copy was compared, an unresolved V gene accounts for under half, and the others remain unexplained. With around 290,000 clones recorded, this sample contains no clone counted only once. In total, the top ten clones hold around 1.2% of the sample. Pooled mouse cutaneous lymph node cells were stained for CD4, CD8alpha, NKG2D, NKG2ACE and other markers and were then sorted on a BD Influx. Sample: CD4+ T cells sorted from a lymph node. All receptors derive from a C3H/HeJ mouse with alopecia areata. The MHC haplotype carried by mice of this strain is H2-k.

Details on this clone: The gene symbols are mouse symbols. Sequencing ends 4 residues short of the CDR3 end; the germline J gene provides the rest. This sample also contains other DNA sequences that code for the same CDR3. The gene calls are TRBV1 and TRBJ1-2; D unclear. The CDR3 has 13 residues. Germline assignment: CDR1 NSQYPW and CDR2 LRSPGD (reference sequence). The V end was cut by 0 bases, the J end by 4 bases, with 6 bases between. The CDR3 loop reads CTCSAEWGSDYTF. The part of the CDR3 DNA that was read is TGCACCTGCAGTGCAGAATGGGGCTCC.

This clone was recorded a few times. The listed genes are named as in mouse. The CDR3 end is not reached by the read, which stops 3 residues before it; the germline J gene fills it in. J is TRBJ1-6 and V is TRBV1; 7 nucleotides line up with TRBD1. TRBJ1-6 is reported as an ORF; its role is uncertain. Germline loops: CDR1 NSQYPW, CDR2 LRSPGD (reference sequence). V was pared by 4 bases and J by 0 bases, with 3 bases of the junction left unmatched. This CDR3 has 16 residues. This CDR3 is CTCSGRDSSYNSPLYF. Incomplete CDR3 DNA: TGCACCTGCAGTGGCCGGGACAGTTCCTATAATTCGCCC.

This clone occurred a few times. The gene names given are mouse names. The sequenced fragment ends 4 residues before the CDR3 boundary, so the rest is inferred from the germline J gene. The chain uses TRBV19 and TRBJ2-1; 7 bases align to TRBD1. The CDR3 is 15 residues long. V lost 5 bases to trimming and J lost 3 bases; unmatched junction nucleotides: 8. Germline V gene lookup returns CDR1 FNHDT and CDR2 SITEND (reference sequence). CDR3 residues: CASRRRDSLYAEQFF. CDR3 DNA, as far as it was read: TGTGCCAGCAGGCGCCGGGACAGCCTCTATGCT.

This clone was seen a handful of times. Mouse gene names apply. The read is 4 residues too short to cover the CDR3 end, so that end is filled in from the germline J gene. This chain joins TRBV17 and TRBJ2-7, with 10 bases matching TRBD2. V shed 7 bases, J shed 2 bases, and the junction held 5 bases outside the gene matches. The germline V gene encodes CDR1 MNHDT and CDR2 YYDKIL. This CDR3 comprises 14 residues. The covered CDR3 bases are TGTGCTAGCACCCGGGACTGGGGTACCTAT. It is translated as CASTRDWGTY. The full CDR3 protein reads CASTRDWGTYEQYF.

This clone showed up just a few times. Gene names are the mouse ones. The CDR3 end falls 3 residues outside the read, so it is completed with the germline J gene. The V gene is TRBV13-1, the J gene TRBJ1-6, with TRBD1 matching over 7 bases. TRBJ1-6 is noted as an ORF with a role that remains uncertain. V gave up 1 base and J gave up 0 bases; unmatched junction bases: 4. The CDR3 sequence is 17 residues long. CDR1 NSHNY and CDR2 SYGAGN come from the germline V gene. CDR3 region: CASSDSGTDSYNSPLYF. The sequenced CDR3 bases are TGTGCCAGCAGTGATTCGGGGACAGATTCCTATAATTCGCCC.

On this clone: These gene names are mouse names. Read coverage stops 4 residues before the CDR3 terminus; the germline J gene supplies the remainder. The chain couples TRBV19 to TRBJ2-5, with 11 bases matching TRBD2. CDR1 FNHDT and CDR2 SITEND come from the germline V gene (reference sequence). The J segment lost 3 bases and the V segment lost 4 bases, leaving 4 bases of the junction unmatched. The CDR3 contains 15 residues. This CDR3 reads CASSPGLGVQDTQYF. CDR3 DNA, as far as it was read: TGTGCCAGCAGTCCGGGACTGGGGGTTCAAGAC.

This clone was detected a few times. The gene symbols are mouse symbols. The sequenced fragment ends 4 residues before the CDR3 boundary, so the rest is inferred from the germline J gene. The chain uses TRBV17 and TRBJ2-3, with 7 bases matching TRBD2. This CDR3 region has 18 residues. CDR1 is MNHDT and CDR2 is YYDKIL in the germline V gene. Trimming cost V 5 bases and J 0 bases; bases outside gene matches: 14. CDR3 DNA, as far as it was read: TGTGCTAGCAGTGTAGAGCCCGCCACTGGGGCTAGTGCAGAA. This translates into CASSVEPATGASAE. The whole CDR3 region reads CASSVEPATGASAETLYF.

Concerning this clone itself: Any gene name here is a mouse gene name. The observed sequence ends 4 residues before the CDR3 terminus, with the missing tail filled in from the germline J gene. The chain has TRBV13-1 and TRBJ2-5; the D is unclear. CDR3 length: 14 residues. The V gene lost 1 base and the J gene lost 1 base, with 7 bases spanning the gap. The germline V gene encodes CDR1 NSHNY and CDR2 SYGAGN. CDR3 sequence: CASSDRLDQDTQYF. Incomplete CDR3 DNA: TGTGCCAGCAGTGATAGGCTGGACCAAGAC.

Note on this clone: Gene names and germline match the mouse. The CDR3 end falls 4 residues outside the read, so it is completed with the germline J gene. In the same sample, other DNA sequences code for this CDR3. The chain joins TRBV1 to TRBJ2-2; D is ambiguous. CDR1 is NSQYPW and CDR2 is LRSPGD in the germline V gene (reference sequence). Trimming took off 2 bases at V and 0 bases at J, with 4 bases between the two ends. CDR3 length equals 14 residues. Partial CDR3 DNA: TGCACCTGCAGTGCAACAACAAACACCGGG. The encoded protein is CTCSATTNTG. The CDR3 in its entirety is CTCSATTNTGQLYF.

With respect to this clone: These gene names are mouse names. The sequence runs out 4 residues before the end of the CDR3; the remainder is reconstructed from the germline J gene. The chain combines TRBV1 with TRBJ1-2, with 11 bases identical to TRBD1. This CDR3 region has 16 residues. CDR1 NSQYPW and CDR2 LRSPGD come from the germline V gene (reference sequence). V dropped 1 base and J dropped 4; count of bases not matched to a gene: 5. CDR3 residues: CTCSAGTGGSASDYTF. Partial CDR3 DNA: TGCACCTGCAGTGCAGGGACAGGGGGCTCGGCCTCC.

This clone was detected a few times. The gene names here belong to mouse. The read stops 3 residues short of the end of the CDR3; the missing end is completed from the germline J gene. J is TRBJ1-6 and V is TRBV1; D is unresolved. TRBJ1-6 is annotated as an ORF whose role is uncertain. The V gene lost 3 bases and the J gene lost 4 bases, with 7 bases spanning the gap. CDR1 is NSQYPW and CDR2 is LRSPGD in the germline V gene (reference sequence). The CDR3 spans 14 residues. Incomplete CDR3 DNA: TGCACCTGCAGTGCGACAAAATATAATTCGCCC. It is translated as CTCSATKYNSP. The full CDR3 is CTCSATKYNSPLYF.

This clone was found a few times. The gene names given are mouse names. The read finishes 4 residues shy of the CDR3 end, and the germline J gene is used to complete it. This sample also contains other DNA sequences that code for the same CDR3. This chain links TRBV13-3 with TRBJ2-5, with D perhaps TRBD1 (5 bases). Germline CDR1 NNHDY, CDR2 SYVADS. This CDR3 spans 14 amino acids. V lost 0 bases and J 3 bases, leaving 8 bases between the germline ends. The CDR3 reads CASSDATGQDTQYF. The CDR3 DNA, read in part, is TGTGCCAGCAGTGATGCCACAGGTCAAGAC.

This clone has more than one count but fewer than ten. Each gene name is a mouse one. The sequenced fragment ends 4 residues before the CDR3 boundary, so the rest is inferred from the germline J gene. The sample contains more than one DNA sequence encoding this CDR3. This sequence joins TRBV1 and TRBJ2-5, with 8 bases lining up with TRBD2. CDR1 and CDR2 from the germline V gene are NSQYPW and LRSPGD (reference sequence). This CDR3 contains 14 residues. The part of the CDR3 DNA that was read is TGCACCTGCAGTGCAGTTGGGGGGGAAGAC. The encoded protein is CTCSAVGGED. The CDR3, in full, reads CTCSAVGGEDTQYF.

Note on this clone: Gene names follow the mouse nomenclature. The read gets to within 4 residues of the CDR3 end, and the germline J gene fills in the rest. The chain combines TRBV13-1 with TRBJ2-1; 9 bases are shared with TRBD2. The CDR3 consists of 16 residues. Germline V gene lookup returns CDR1 NSHNY and CDR2 SYGAGN. CDR3 residues: CASSDAWGGAEAEQFF. The DNA read from the CDR3 is TGTGCCAGCAGTGATGCATGGGGGGGCGCTGAAGCT.

With regard to this clone: Gene names denote mouse genes. The read is 3 residues too short to cover the CDR3 end, so that end is filled in from the germline J gene. This CDR3 is also generated by other DNA sequences in the sample. V and J are TRBV19 and TRBJ1-6, with 9 bases fitting TRBD1. TRBJ1-6 carries the ORF label, with uncertain function. The V gene's germline CDR1 is FNHDT and CDR2 SITEND (reference sequence). The V gene end was trimmed by 2 bases and the J gene end by 4 bases; junction bases not matched to a gene: 1. The CDR3 is made up of 15 amino acids. The part of the CDR3 DNA that was read is TGTGCCAGCAGTATTGGGACAGGGTATAATTCGCCC. Its protein product is CASSIGTGYNSP. The full CDR3 is CASSIGTGYNSPLYF.

On this clone itself: Mouse names are used for the genes. The read halts 4 residues ahead of the CDR3 end, with the missing end drawn from the germline J gene. The sample contains more than one DNA sequence encoding this CDR3. The gene calls are TRBV13-1 and TRBJ1-1; 7 bases are shared with TRBD1. V gave up 2 bases and J gave up 0 bases; unmatched junction bases: 1. Germline lookup yields CDR1 NSHNY and CDR2 SYGAGN. The CDR3 runs 14 residues. Here the CDR3 reads CASSDRGANTEVFF. CDR3 DNA (partial): TGTGCCAGCAGTGACAGGGGGGCAAACACA.

Turning to this clone: A much more abundant neighbour one base away suggests this may be a read error. Gene names and germline match the mouse. Other DNA sequences within the sample encode an identical CDR3. CDR3 region: CASSDEGDQDTQYF. The DNA read from the CDR3 is TGTGCCAGCAGTGATGAAGGGGACCAAGAC. This rearrangement joins TRBV13-1 to TRBJ2-5; D is possibly TRBD1 (5 bases). The sequenced fragment ends 4 residues before the CDR3 boundary, so the rest is inferred from the germline J gene. The CDR3 contains 14 residues. CDR1 is NSHNY, CDR2 SYGAGN, per germline. Trimming left V 0 bases short and J 1 base short, with 6 bases between.

For this clone: Mouse gene names apply. The read stops 4 residues short of the end of the CDR3; the missing end is completed from the germline J gene. The V call is TRBV5, the J call TRBJ2-2; 10 bases match TRBD2. Germline loops: CDR1 LGHNA, CDR2 YNLKQL (reference sequence). V dropped 0 bases and J dropped 0; count of bases not matched to a gene: 4. CDR3 length: 18 residues. CDR3 sequence: CASSQDDWGATNTGQLYF. CDR3 DNA (partial): TGTGCCAGCAGCCAAGACGACTGGGGGGCGACAAACACCGGG.

As for this clone: Any gene name here is a mouse gene name. The read ends 4 residues before the CDR3 terminus; that terminus is restored from the germline J gene. This chain links TRBV1 with TRBJ2-5; D call uncertain. CDR1 is NSQYPW, CDR2 LRSPGD, per germline (reference sequence). The CDR3 loop spans 12 amino acids. The covered CDR3 bases are TGCACCTGCAGTGCGCAGGAAGAC. It is translated as CTCSAQED. The CDR3 reads in full as CTCSAQEDTQYF.

This clone was recorded a few times. The germline gene is not matched at one end of the junction; a read error may be the cause. All gene names here are mouse names. The read finishes 3 residues shy of the CDR3 end, and the germline J gene is used to complete it. The V call is TRBV13-3, the J call TRBJ1-6; D not resolved. TRBJ1-6 is reported as an ORF; its role is uncertain. Germline V CDR1 and CDR2: NNHDY, SYVADS. The CDR3 has 13 amino acids. Incomplete CDR3 DNA: TGTACCAGCAGTGCCCAGTATAATTCGCCC. Translation gives CTSSAQYNSP. Given in full, the CDR3 is CTSSAQYNSPLYF.

Of note for this clone: Germline and genes here are mouse. The CDR3 end falls 4 residues outside the read, so it is completed with the germline J gene. The chain recombines TRBV13-2 with TRBJ2-4; 10 bases agree with TRBD2. The CDR3 is 16 amino acids. Germline CDR1 and CDR2: NNHNN and SYGAGS (reference sequence). CDR3 sequence: CASGDAGWGGGNTLYF. The CDR3 bases that were read are TGTGCCAGCGGTGATGCTGGCTGGGGGGGCGGAAAC.

Notes on this clone: Mouse names are used for the genes. The sequenced fragment ends 4 residues before the CDR3 boundary, so the rest is inferred from the germline J gene. This chain connects TRBV5 to TRBJ1-2; D is unresolved. The CDR3 runs 14 residues. CDR1 is LGHNA, CDR2 YNLKQL, per germline (reference sequence). CDR3 DNA, as far as it was read: TGTGCCAGCAGCCAAGAAGACTGGGGTGAC. Residues: CASSQEDWGD. The full CDR3 is CASSQEDWGDDYTF.

A note on this clone: The genes and germline here are from mouse. The read finishes 4 residues shy of the CDR3 end, and the germline J gene is used to complete it. Different DNA sequences within this sample yield the same CDR3. This chain uses TRBV13-1 with TRBJ1-2, with 9 bases lining up with TRBD1. V lost 2 bases and J lost 3; bases outside the gene matches: 5. This CDR3 has 15 residues. Germline V gives CDR1 NSHNY, CDR2 SYGAGN. The chain's CDR3 is CASSDGQGRDSDYTF. The sequenced CDR3 bases are TGTGCCAGCAGTGACGGACAGGGGAGGGACTCC.

A few counts support this clone. Germline and genes: mouse. The read ends 4 residues early relative to the CDR3; the germline J gene fills the gap. The sample contains more than one DNA sequence encoding this CDR3. The chain has TRBV13-1 and TRBJ2-1, with a possible D match to TRBD1 (6 bases). CDR3 size: 14 residues. Trimming pared 0 bases from V and 4 bases from J, leaving 8 bases between. The germline gives CDR1 NSHNY, CDR2 SYGAGN. CDR3 DNA, as far as it was read: TGTGCCAGCAGTGATGCAGGGACATATGCT. Translating it yields CASSDAGTYA. From start to end, the CDR3 is CASSDAGTYAEQFF.

This clone turned up a few times. Gene and germline names: mouse. The read is 4 residues too short to cover the CDR3 end, so that end is filled in from the germline J gene. Other DNA sequences from this sample encode an identical CDR3 as well. The rearrangement joins TRBV4 to TRBJ1-2; the D gene is possibly TRBD1 (6 bases). Looked up from germline, CDR1 is LGHDT and CDR2 is YNNKQL (reference sequence). The CDR3 is 14 amino acids. Between the trimmed V and J ends, which lost 4 bases and 0 bases, there was a span of 9 bases. The DNA read from the CDR3 is TGTGCCAGCAGCTCGGGACAAGCAAACTCC. This gives the protein CASSSGQANS. The CDR3 as a whole reads CASSSGQANSDYTF.